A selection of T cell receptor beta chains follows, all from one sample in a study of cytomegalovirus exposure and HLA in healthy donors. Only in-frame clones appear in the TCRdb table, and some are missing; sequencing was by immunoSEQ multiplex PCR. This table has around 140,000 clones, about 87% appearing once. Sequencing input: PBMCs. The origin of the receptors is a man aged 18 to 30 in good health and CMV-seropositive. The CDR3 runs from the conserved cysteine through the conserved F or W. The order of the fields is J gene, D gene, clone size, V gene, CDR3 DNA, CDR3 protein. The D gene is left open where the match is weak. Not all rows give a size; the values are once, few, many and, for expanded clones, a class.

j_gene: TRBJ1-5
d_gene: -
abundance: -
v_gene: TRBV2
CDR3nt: TGTGCCAGCACCTTTGGGCCGGGCAATCAGCCCCAGCATTTT
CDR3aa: CASTFGPGNQPQHF

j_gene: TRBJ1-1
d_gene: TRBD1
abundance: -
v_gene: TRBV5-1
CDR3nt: TGCGCCAGCAGCTCGACAGGGGGCGTTTATGACACTGAAGCTTTCTTT
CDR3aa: CASSSTGGVYDTEAFF

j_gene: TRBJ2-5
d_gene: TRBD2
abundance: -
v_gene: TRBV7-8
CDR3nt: TGTGCCAGCAGCTTATTCTCACGGGAGGGTGCTCGGACCCAGTACTTC
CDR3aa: CASSLFSREGARTQYF

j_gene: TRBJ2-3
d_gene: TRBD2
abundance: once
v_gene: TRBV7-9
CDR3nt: TGTGCCAGCAGCCAAAGCGGGAGGAGAAGCACAGATACGCAGTATTTT
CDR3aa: CASSQSGRRSTDTQYF

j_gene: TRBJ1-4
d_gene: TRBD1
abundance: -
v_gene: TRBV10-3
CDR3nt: TGTGCCATCAGTCAAGGGACAGGGACTAATGAAAAACTGTTTTTT
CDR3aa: CAISQGTGTNEKLFF

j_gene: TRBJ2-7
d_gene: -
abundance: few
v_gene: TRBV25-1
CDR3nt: TGTGCCAGCAGCTCGGGACATGACGAGCAGTACTTC
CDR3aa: CASSSGHDEQYF

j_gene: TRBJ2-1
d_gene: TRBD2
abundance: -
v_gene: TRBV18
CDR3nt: TGTGCCAGCTCACCAGGGCTAGCGGGAAACAATGAGCAGTTCTTC
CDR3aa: CASSPGLAGNNEQFF

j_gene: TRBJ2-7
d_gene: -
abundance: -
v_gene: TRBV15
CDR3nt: TGTGCCACCAGCAGAGATCGGGGGACCACGAGCTACGAGCAGTACTTC
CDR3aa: CATSRDRGTTSYEQYF

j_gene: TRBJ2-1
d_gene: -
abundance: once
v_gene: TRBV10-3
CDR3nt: TGTGCCATGGGAGAGGGGGGGTCGCGCAATGAGCAGTTCTTC
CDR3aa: CAMGEGGSRNEQFF

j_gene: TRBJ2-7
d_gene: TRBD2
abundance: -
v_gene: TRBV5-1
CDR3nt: TGCGCCAGCAGCTCCCCCCTAGCGGGCCATTCGGAGGAGCAGTACTTC
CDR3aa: CASSSPLAGHSEEQYF

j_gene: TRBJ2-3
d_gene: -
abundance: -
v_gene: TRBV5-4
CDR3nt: TGTGCCAGCAGCTTGACCGGGGGGCTAGGAAGAACAGATACGCAGTATTTT
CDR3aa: CASSLTGGLGRTDTQYF

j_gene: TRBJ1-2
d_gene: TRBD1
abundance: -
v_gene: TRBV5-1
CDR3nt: TGCGCCAGCAGACCGCAGGGGGCCACCCCTAATGGCTACACCTTC
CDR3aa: CASRPQGATPNGYTF

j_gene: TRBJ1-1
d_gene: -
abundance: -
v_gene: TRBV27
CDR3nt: TGTGCCAGCAGGGGGGGAGGGCACACTGAAGCTTTCTTT
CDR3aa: CASRGGGHTEAFF

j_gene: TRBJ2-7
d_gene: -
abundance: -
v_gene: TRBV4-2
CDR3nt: TGTGCCAGCAGCCAAGATACGGGGGTCTCCTACGAGCAGTACTTC
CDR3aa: CASSQDTGVSYEQYF

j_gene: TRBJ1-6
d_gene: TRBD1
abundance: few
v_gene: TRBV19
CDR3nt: TGTGCCAGTAGTACCCGGGACAGAAATTCACCCCTCCACTTT
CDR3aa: CASSTRDRNSPLHF

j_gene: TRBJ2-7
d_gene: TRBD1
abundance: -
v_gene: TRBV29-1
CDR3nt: TGCAGCGTTGAATCGACAGGGCGGTACGAGCAGTACTTC
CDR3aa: CSVESTGRYEQYF

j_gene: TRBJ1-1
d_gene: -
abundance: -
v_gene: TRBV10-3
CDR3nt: TGTGCCATCAGCCGCCTGGGGGCGCGAACTGAAGCTTTCTTT
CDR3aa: CAISRLGARTEAFF

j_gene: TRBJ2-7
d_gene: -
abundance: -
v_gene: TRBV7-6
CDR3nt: TGTGCCAGCAGCTTAGCGGGCGGGTACGAGCAGTACTTC
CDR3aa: CASSLAGGYEQYF

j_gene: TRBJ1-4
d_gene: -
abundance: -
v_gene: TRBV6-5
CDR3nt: TGTGCCAGCAGGGGTGGAGGGATTGAAAAACTGTTTTTT
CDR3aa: CASRGGGIEKLFF

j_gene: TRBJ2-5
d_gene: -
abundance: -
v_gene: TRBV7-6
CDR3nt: TGTGCCAGCAGCCAGACAGGTTTAGAGACCCAGTACTTC
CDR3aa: CASSQTGLETQYF

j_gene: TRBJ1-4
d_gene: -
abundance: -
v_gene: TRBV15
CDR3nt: TGTGCCACCAGGGCCGGAGGCCGTGGAGAAAAACTGTTTTTT
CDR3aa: CATRAGGRGEKLFF

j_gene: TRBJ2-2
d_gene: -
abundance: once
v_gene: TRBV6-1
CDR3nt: TGTGCCAGCAGTGAACAGGGGAGAAACACCGGGGAGCTGTTTTTT
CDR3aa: CASSEQGRNTGELFF

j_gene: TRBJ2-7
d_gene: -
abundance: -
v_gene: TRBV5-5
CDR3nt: TGTGCCAGCAGCTTGGCAGGGTATGGAGGGCTTAGAACCTACGAGCAGTACTTC
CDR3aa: CASSLAGYGGLRTYEQYF

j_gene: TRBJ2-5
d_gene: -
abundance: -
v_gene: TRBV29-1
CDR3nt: TGCAGCGGTCTTCCTCCAGGTCAAGAGACCCAGTACTTC
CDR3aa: CSGLPPGQETQYF

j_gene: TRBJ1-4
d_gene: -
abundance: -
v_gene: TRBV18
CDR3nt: TGTGCCAGCTCACGCGGGGAGGCCTCCCTTGAAAAGCTGTTTTTT
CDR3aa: CASSRGEASLEKLFF

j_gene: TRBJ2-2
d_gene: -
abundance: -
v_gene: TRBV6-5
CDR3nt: TGTGCCAGCAGTTCAAGGGGGAGATTGAACACCGGGGAGCTGTTTTTT
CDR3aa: CASSSRGRLNTGELFF

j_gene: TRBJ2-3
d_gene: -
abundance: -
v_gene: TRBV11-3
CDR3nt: TGTGCCAGCAGCTTAGGATTGAGGGTCGGACAGACAGAAACCACAGATACGCAGTATTTT
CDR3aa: CASSLGLRVGQTETTDTQYF

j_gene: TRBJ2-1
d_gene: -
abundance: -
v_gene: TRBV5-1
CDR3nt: TGCGCCAGCAGCTTGCCCTCCCCCAATGAGCAGTTCTTC
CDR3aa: CASSLPSPNEQFF

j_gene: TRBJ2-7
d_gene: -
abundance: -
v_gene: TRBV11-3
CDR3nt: TGTGCCAGCAGCTCAGAGTTATTGGAGGGTTCCTACGAGCAGTACTTC
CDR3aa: CASSSELLEGSYEQYF

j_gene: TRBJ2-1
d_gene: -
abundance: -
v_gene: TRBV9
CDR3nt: TGTGCCAGCAGCGTTTGGACAGAGAGAACCCTACTAAATGAGCAGTTCTTC
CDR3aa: CASSVWTERTLLNEQFF

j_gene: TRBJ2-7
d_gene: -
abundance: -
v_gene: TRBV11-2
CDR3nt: TGTGCCAGCAGCTTAGGAGGGTTGGCCTACGAGCAGTACTTC
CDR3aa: CASSLGGLAYEQYF

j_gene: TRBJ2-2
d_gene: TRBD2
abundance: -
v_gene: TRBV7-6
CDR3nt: TGTGCCAGCAGCGAACTAGCGGGGCCCTTCAACACCGGGGAGCTGTTTTTT
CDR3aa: CASSELAGPFNTGELFF

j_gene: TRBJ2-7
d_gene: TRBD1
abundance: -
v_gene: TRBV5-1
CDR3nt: TGCGCCAGCAGCTGGACAGGGGACCTCTACGAGCAGTACTTC
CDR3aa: CASSWTGDLYEQYF

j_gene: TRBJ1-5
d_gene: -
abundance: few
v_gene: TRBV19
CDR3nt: TGTGCCAGTAGTATAGGGAGGGGAAATCAGCCCCAGCATTTT
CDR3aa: CASSIGRGNQPQHF

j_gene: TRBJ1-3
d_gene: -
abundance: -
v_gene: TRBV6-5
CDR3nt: TGTGCCAGCACCCCGACAGTCAACTCTGGAAACACCATATATTTT
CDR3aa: CASTPTVNSGNTIYF

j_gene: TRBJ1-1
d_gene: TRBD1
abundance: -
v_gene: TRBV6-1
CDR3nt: TGTGCCAGCAAGGTAACGGGACAGCCAAACACTGAAGCTTTCTTT
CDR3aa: CASKVTGQPNTEAFF

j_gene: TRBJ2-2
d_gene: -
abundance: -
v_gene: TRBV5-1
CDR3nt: TGCGCCAGCAGCTTGGCAGGGCCCAAGCCCGCGGCCGGGGAGCTGTTTTTT
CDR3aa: CASSLAGPKPAAGELFF

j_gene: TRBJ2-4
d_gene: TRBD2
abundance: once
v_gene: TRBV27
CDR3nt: TGTGCCAGCAGCACTCCGGGACTAGCGAAAAACATTCAGTACTTC
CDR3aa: CASSTPGLAKNIQYF

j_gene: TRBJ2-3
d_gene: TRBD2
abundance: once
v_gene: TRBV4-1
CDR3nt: TGCGCCAGCAGCCCAACCGGAGGACTAGCGAACCCAGATACGCAGTATTTT
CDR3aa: CASSPTGGLANPDTQYF

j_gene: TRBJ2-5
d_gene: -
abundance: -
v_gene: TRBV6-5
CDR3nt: TGTGCCAGCAGCAGAGACAGTGAAGAGACCCAGTACTTC
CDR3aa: CASSRDSEETQYF

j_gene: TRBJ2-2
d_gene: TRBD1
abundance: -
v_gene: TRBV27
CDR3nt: TGTGCCAGCAGTGCTAGGACAGGGGGACGAACCGGGGAGCTGTTTTTT
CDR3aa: CASSARTGGRTGELFF